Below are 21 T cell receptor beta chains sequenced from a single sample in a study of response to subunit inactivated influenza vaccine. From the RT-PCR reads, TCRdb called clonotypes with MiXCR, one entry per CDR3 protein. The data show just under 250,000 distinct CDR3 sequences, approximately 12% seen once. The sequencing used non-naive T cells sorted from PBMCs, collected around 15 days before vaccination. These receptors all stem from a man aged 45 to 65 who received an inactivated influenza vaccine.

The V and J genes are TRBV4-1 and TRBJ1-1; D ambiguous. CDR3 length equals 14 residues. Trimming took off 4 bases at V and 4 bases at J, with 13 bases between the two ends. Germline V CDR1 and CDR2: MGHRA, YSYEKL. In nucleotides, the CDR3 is TGCGCCAGCAGCCCGCAGGTGCTCCTCACTGAAGCTTTCTTT. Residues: CASSPQVLLTEAFF.

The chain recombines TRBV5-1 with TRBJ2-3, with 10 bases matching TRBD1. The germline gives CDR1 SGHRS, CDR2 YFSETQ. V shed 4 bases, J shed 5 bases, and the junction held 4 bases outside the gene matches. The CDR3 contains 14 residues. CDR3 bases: TGCGCCAGCAGCGGACAGGGGGTGCAAGATACGCAGTATTTT. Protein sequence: CASSGQGVQDTQYF.

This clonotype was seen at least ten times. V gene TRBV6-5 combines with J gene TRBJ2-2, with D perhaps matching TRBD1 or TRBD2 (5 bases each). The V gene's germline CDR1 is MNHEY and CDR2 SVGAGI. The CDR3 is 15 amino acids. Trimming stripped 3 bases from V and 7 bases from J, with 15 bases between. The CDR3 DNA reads TGTGCCAGCAGTTATCACCCCGGGGCGGGCGGGGAGCTGTTTTTT. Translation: CASSYHPGAGGELFF.

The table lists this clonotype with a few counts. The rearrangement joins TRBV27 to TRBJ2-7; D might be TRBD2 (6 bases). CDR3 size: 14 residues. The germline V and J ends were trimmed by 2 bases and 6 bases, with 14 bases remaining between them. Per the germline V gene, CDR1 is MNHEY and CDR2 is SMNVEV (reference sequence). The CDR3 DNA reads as TGTGCCAGCAGTTTAGCTAGGACTAACACCGAGCAGTACTTC. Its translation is CASSLARTNTEQYF.

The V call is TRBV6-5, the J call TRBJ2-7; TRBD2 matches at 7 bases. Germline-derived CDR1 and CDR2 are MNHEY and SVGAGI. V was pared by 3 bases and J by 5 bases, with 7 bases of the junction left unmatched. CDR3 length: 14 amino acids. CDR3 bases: TGTGCCAGCAGTTATAGGGGACGGGAGGACGAGCAGTACTTC. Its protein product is CASSYRGREDEQYF.

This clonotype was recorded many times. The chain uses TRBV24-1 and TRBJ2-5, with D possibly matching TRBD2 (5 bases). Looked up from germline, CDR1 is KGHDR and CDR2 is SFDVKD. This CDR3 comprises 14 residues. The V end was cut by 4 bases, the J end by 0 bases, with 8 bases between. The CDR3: CATSENGNQETQYF. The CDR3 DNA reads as TGTGCCACCAGTGAAAACGGGAACCAAGAGACCCAGTACTTC.

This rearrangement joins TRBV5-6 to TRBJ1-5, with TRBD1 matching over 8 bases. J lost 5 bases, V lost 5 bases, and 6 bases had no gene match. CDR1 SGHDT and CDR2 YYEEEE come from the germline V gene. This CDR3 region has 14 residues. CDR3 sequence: CASSYGQGDQPQHF. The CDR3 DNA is TGTGCCAGCAGTTATGGACAGGGTGATCAGCCCCAGCATTTT.

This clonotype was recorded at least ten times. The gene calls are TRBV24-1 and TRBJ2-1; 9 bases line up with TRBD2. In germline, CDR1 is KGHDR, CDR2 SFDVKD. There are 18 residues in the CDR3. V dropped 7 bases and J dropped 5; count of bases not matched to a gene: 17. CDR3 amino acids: CATRLWGQGLAGHNEQFF. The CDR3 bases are TGTGCCACCAGACTTTGGGGTCAGGGGCTAGCGGGACACAATGAGCAGTTCTTC.

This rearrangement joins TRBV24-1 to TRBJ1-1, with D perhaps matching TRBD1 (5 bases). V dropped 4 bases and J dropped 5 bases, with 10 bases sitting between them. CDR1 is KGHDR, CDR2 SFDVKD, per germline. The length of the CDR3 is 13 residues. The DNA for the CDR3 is TGTGCCACCAGTGAGCCTGGGGGGACTGAAGCTTTCTTT. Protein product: CATSEPGGTEAFF.

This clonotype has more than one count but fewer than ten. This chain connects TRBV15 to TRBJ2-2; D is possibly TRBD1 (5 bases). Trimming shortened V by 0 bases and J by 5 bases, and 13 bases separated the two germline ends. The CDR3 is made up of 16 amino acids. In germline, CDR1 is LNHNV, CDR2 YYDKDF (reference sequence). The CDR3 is CATSRETVYKTGELFF. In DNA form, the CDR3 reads TGTGCCACCAGCAGAGAGACAGTTTATAAAACCGGGGAGCTGTTTTTT.

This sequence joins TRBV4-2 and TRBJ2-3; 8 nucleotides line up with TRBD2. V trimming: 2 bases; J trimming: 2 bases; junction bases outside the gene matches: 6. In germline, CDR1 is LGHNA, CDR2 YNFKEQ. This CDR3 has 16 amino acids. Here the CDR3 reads CASSQQSGGYTDTQYF. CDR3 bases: TGTGCCAGCAGCCAACAGAGCGGGGGTTACACAGATACGCAGTATTTT.

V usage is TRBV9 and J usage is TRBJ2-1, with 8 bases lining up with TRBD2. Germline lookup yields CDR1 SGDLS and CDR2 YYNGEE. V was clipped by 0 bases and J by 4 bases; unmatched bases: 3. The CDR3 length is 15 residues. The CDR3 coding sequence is TGTGCCAGCAGCGTAGTCAGCGGGAGTTACAATGAGCAGTTCTTC. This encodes CASSVVSGSYNEQFF.

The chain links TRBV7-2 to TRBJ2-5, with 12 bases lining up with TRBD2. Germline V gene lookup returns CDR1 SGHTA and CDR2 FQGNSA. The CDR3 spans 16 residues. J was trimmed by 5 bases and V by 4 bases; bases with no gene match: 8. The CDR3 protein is CASSYGLAGTPETQYF. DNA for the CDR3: TGTGCCAGCAGCTACGGACTAGCGGGAACCCCCGAGACCCAGTACTTC.

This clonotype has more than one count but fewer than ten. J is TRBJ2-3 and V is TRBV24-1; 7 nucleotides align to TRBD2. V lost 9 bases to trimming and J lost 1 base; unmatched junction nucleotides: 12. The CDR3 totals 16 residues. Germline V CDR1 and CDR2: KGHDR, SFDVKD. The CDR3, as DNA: TGTGCCACCCAGTTGGCGGGAGATCGGGGCACAGATACGCAGTATTTT. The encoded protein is CATQLAGDRGTDTQYF.

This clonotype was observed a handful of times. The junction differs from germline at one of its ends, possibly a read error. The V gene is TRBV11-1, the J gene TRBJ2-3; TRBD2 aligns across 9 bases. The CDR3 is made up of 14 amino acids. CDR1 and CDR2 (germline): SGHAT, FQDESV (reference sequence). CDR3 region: CASSIAGVTDTQYF. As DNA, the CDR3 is TGTGCCAGCAGCATAGCGGGGGTAACAGATACGCAGTATTTT.

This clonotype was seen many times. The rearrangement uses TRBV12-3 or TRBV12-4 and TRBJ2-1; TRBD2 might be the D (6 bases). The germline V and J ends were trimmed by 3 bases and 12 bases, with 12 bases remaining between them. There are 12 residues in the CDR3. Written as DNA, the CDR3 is TGTGCCAGCAGTTTCGGGGACTTAAGGCAGTTCTTC. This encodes CASSFGDLRQFF.

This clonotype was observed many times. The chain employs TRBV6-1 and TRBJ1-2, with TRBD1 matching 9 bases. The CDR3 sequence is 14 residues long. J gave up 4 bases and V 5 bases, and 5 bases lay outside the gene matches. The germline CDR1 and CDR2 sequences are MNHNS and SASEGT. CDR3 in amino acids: CASSILQGAYGYTF. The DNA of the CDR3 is TGTGCCAGCAGTATCTTACAGGGGGCCTATGGCTACACCTTC.

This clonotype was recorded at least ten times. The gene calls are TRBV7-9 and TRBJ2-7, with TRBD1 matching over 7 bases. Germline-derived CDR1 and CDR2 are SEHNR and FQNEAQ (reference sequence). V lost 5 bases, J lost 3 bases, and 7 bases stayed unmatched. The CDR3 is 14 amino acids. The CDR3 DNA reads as TGTGCCAGCAGCCAGAGGGACAGCCACTACGAGCAGTACTTC. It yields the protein CASSQRDSHYEQYF.

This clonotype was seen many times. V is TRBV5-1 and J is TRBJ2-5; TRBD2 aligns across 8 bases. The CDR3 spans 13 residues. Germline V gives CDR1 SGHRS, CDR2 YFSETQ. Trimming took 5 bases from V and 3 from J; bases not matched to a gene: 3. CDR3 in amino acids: CASRRTSKETQYF. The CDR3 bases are TGCGCCAGCAGGAGGACTAGCAAAGAGACCCAGTACTTC.

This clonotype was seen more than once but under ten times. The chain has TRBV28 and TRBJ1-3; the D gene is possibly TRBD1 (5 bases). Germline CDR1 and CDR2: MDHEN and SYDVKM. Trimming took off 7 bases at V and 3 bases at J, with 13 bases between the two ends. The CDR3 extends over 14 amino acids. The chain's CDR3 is CASIRRGIGNTIYF. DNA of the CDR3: TGTGCCAGCATCAGACGGGGGATTGGAAACACCATATATTTT.

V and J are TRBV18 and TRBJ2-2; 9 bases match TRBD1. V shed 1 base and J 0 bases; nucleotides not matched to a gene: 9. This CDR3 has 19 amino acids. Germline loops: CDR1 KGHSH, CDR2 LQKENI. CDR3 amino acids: CASSPRWGQGYANTGELFF. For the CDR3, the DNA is TGTGCCAGCTCACCACGGTGGGGACAGGGATACGCGAACACCGGGGAGCTGTTTTTT. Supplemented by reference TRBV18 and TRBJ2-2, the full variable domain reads NAGVMQNPRHLVRRRGQEARLRCSPMKGHSHVYWYRQLPEEGLKFMVYLQKENIIDESGMPKERFSAEFPKEGPSILRIQQVVRGDSAAYFCASSPRWGQGYANTGELFFGEGSRLTVL.